This T cell receptor (beta chain) was profiled in a study of blood T cell repertoires in COVID-19. About the study: Donors in the United States, Italy and Spain gave samples during acute or convalescent COVID-19. T cells, B-cell-depleted T cells, or PBMCs provided the cDNA or gDNA that served as material.

This CDR3 is built from 13 residues. Germline V gene data show CDR1 as SNHLY and CDR2 as FYNNEI. Trimming took 6 bases from V and 1 from J, leaving 6 bases between them. Original data processing: Amplified reference gene primers provided the basis for estimating nucleated cell counts. The repertoire was sequenced with immunoSEQ multiplex PCR; TCRdb's copy has only in-frame clones and lacks some. The V and J calls and the clone size are those of that table, but D and trimming were determined from the DNA. The sample yields about 160,000 clones, about four fifths seen once. Sequencing input: peripheral blood. The source of this sequence is a man aged 18 to 30 with active or convalescent COVID-19. The rearrangement joins TRBV2 to TRBJ2-2; the D is unclear. The CDR3 coding sequence is TGTGCCAGCAGAACTGAGAACACCGGGGAGCTGTTTTTT. This codes for CASRTENTGELFF.